These 20 T cell receptor beta chains came from one sample sequenced in a study of cytomegalovirus exposure and HLA in healthy donors. PCR primers comprised 60 Vbeta and 13 Jbeta primers. The repertoire was sequenced with immunoSEQ multiplex PCR; TCRdb's copy has only in-frame clones and lacks some. Here the sample spans tens of thousands of clones, 78% being singletons. The sequencing input was PBMCs. The receptors were gathered from a female donor in good health and CMV-seronegative.

V and J are TRBV7-6 and TRBJ2-5, with 8 bases identical to TRBD2. This CDR3 region has 17 residues. After removal of 3 bases from V and 3 bases from J, the junction contained 12 bases not matched to a gene. Germline V gene lookup returns CDR1 SGHVS and CDR2 FNYEAQ. The chain's CDR3 is CASSLMVAGGTEETQYF. For the CDR3, the DNA is TGTGCCAGCAGCTTGATGGTGGCGGGGGGCACTGAAGAGACCCAGTACTTC. Based on the CDR3 plus reference TRBV7-6 and TRBJ2-5, the full variable domain is GAGVSQSPRYKVTKRGQDVALRCDPISGHVSLYWYRQALGQGPEFLTYFNYEAQQDKSGLPNDRFSAERPEGSISTLTIQRTEQRDSAMYRCASSLMVAGGTEETQYFGPGTRLLVL.

Concerning this clone itself: At one boundary the junction diverges from the germline segment, which might be a read error. This chain uses TRBV2 with TRBJ2-7, with 9 bases aligning to TRBD2. The germline V gene encodes CDR1 SNHLY and CDR2 FYNNEI. The CDR3 sequence is 16 residues long. CDR3 region: CASLIWLAGIAYEHYF. CDR3 sequence (DNA): TGTGCCAGCCTAATCTGGCTAGCGGGGATAGCCTACGAGCATTACTTC.

The genes are TRBV5-6 and TRBJ1-1; TRBD1 is a possible D gene (5 bases). The CDR3 length is 16 residues. V was clipped by 4 bases and J by 0 bases, with 16 bases between them. Germline loops: CDR1 SGHDT, CDR2 YYEEEE. The CDR3 region is CASSIFWGRVNTEAFF. The DNA of the CDR3 is TGTGCCAGCAGCATATTTTGGGGCAGGGTGAACACTGAAGCTTTCTTT.

The chain uses TRBV7-2 and TRBJ2-1; the D gene is possibly TRBD2 (5 bases). Germline values: CDR1 SGHTA, CDR2 FQGNSA. This CDR3 spans 15 amino acids. V dropped 1 base and J dropped 1 base, with 8 bases sitting between them. The CDR3 nucleotides are TGTGCCAGCAGCTTAGGGAGAGGGTCCTACAATGAGCAGTTCTTC. Protein: CASSLGRGSYNEQFF.

This clone showed up just a few times. V usage is TRBV6-6 and J usage is TRBJ1-1; 10 bases agree with TRBD1. The germline V gene encodes CDR1 MNHNY and CDR2 SVGAGI (reference sequence). The CDR3 runs to 15 residues. Losses at the gene ends were 7 bases for V and 7 bases for J; bases not matched to a gene: 12. CDR3 amino acids: CASILSGTGAGEAFF. In DNA form, the CDR3 reads TGTGCCAGCATCCTCTCTGGGACAGGGGCCGGTGAAGCTTTCTTT.

In its sample, this clone was seen once. V gene TRBV6-5 combines with J gene TRBJ1-4; TRBD1 agrees at 7 bases. The trim removed 5 bases at V and 3 bases at J, leaving 3 bases unmatched. Per the germline V gene, CDR1 is MNHEY and CDR2 is SVGAGI. The CDR3 covers 14 residues. The CDR3 nucleotides read TGTGCCAGCAGTAGACAGGGTGCTAATGAAAAACTGTTTTTT. As protein: CASSRQGANEKLFF.

The chain carries TRBV7-3 and TRBJ2-7; TRBD1 is a possible D gene (6 bases). V lost 5 bases and J 5 bases, leaving 13 bases between the germline ends. This CDR3 has 13 amino acids. Per the germline V gene, CDR1 is SGHTA and CDR2 is FQGTGA. Here the CDR3 reads CASSTTTGNEQYF. In nucleotides, the CDR3 is TGTGCCAGCAGCACAACCACAGGGAACGAGCAGTACTTC. Full variable domain (missing parts from reference TRBV7-3 and TRBJ2-7): GAGVSQTPSNKVTEKGKYVELRCDPISGHTALYWYRQSLGQGPEFLIYFQGTGAADDSGLPNDRFFAVRPEGSVSTLKIQRTERGDSAVYLCASSTTTGNEQYFGPGTRLTVT.

This clone has more than one count but fewer than ten. The chain links TRBV2 to TRBJ1-4; D gene ambiguous. CDR3 length: 15 amino acids. Germline V CDR1 and CDR2: SNHLY, FYNNEI. V dropped 10 bases and J dropped 0 bases, with 15 bases sitting between them. The CDR3 spells CATREGGATNEKLFF. The CDR3 coding sequence is TGTGCCACCCGGGAAGGAGGAGCAACTAATGAAAAACTGTTTTTT.

The V and J genes are TRBV2 and TRBJ2-3; weak D call: TRBD1 (6 bases). V was shortened by 2 bases and J by 4 bases, with 22 bases between the two germline ends. The CDR3 totals 18 residues. Per the germline V gene, CDR1 is SNHLY and CDR2 is FYNNEI. This chain's CDR3 is CASSEWSVLGQSADTQYF. Here the CDR3 DNA reads TGTGCCAGCAGTGAATGGAGCGTATTAGGACAGAGCGCAGATACGCAGTATTTT. Variable domain in full (rest from reference TRBV2 and TRBJ2-3): EPEVTQTPSHQVTQMGQEVILRCVPISNHLYFYWYRQILGQKVEFLVSFYNNEISEKSEIFDDQFSVERPDGSNFTLKIRSTKLEDSAMYFCASSEWSVLGQSADTQYFGPGTRLTVL.

This clone was recorded once. Here the CDR3 DNA reads TGTGCCAGCAGCTTGGGACAGAACACTGAAGCTTTCTTT. It yields the protein CASSLGQNTEAFF. V and J are TRBV7-2 and TRBJ1-1, with D possibly matching TRBD1 (6 bases). The germline V gene has CDR1 SGHTA and CDR2 FQGNSA. The CDR3 runs 13 residues. Trimming stripped 3 bases from V and 1 base from J, with 6 bases between.

The chain is built from TRBV7-3 and TRBJ2-1; 15 positions agree with TRBD2. V lost 5 bases and J lost 7; bases outside the gene matches: 3. Per germline, CDR1 SGHTA and CDR2 FQGTGA. CDR3 size: 15 residues. CDR3 loop: CASSPGTSGGNEQFF. CDR3 bases: TGTGCCAGCAGCCCCGGGACTAGCGGGGGGAATGAGCAGTTCTTC.

The chain carries TRBV19 and TRBJ2-1; 10 positions agree with TRBD1. The trim removed 5 bases at V and 6 bases at J, leaving 10 bases unmatched. Germline assignment: CDR1 LNHDA and CDR2 SQIVND (reference sequence). CDR3 length equals 16 residues. CDR3 region: CASSGVGTGEINEQFF. In DNA, the CDR3 is TGTGCCAGTAGTGGAGTCGGGACAGGGGAAATCAATGAGCAGTTCTTC. Filled out from reference TRBV19 and TRBJ2-1, the complete variable domain reads DGGITQSPKYLFRKEGQNVTLSCEQNLNHDAMYWYRQDPGQGLRLIYYSQIVNDFQKGDIAEGYSVSREKKESFPLTVTSAQKNPTAFYLCASSGVGTGEINEQFFGPGTRLTVL.

The CDR3 coding sequence is TGTGCCAGCAGTGACAGGTTGAACTATGGCTACACCTTC. Translating it yields CASSDRLNYGYTF. This chain uses TRBV6-1 with TRBJ1-2; D remains ambiguous. CDR3 length: 13 residues. Per germline, CDR1 MNHNS and CDR2 SASEGT. V lost 3 bases, J lost 2 bases, and 7 bases lay in between.

CDR3 coding DNA: TGCAGTTCGACTAGCTACAATGAGCAGTTCTTC. This sequence encodes CSSTSYNEQFF. The V call is TRBV20-1, the J call TRBJ2-1, with a tentative D call TRBD2 (6 bases). V was trimmed by 8 bases and J by 3 bases, leaving 8 bases between them. Germline CDR1 is DFQATT and CDR2 is SNEGSKA (reference sequence). The CDR3 spans 11 residues.

This chain uses TRBV2 with TRBJ1-1, with D possibly being TRBD1 (5 bases). The germline V and J ends were trimmed by 6 bases and 4 bases, with 12 bases remaining between them. There are 13 residues in the CDR3. Germline assignment: CDR1 SNHLY and CDR2 FYNNEI. CDR3 nucleotide sequence: TGTGCCAGCAGGCCGACAGCGATCACTGAAGCTTTCTTT. This sequence encodes CASRPTAITEAFF.

As regards this clone: This sample also contains other DNA sequences that code for the same CDR3. This chain connects TRBV5-1 to TRBJ2-5; D is undetermined. Germline lookup yields CDR1 SGHRS and CDR2 YFSETQ. CDR3 length: 15 residues. Between the trimmed V and J ends, which lost 0 bases and 2 bases, there was a span of 11 bases. CDR3 sequence: CASSLERSQQETQYF. For the CDR3, the DNA is TGCGCCAGCAGCTTGGAGAGGTCCCAGCAAGAGACCCAGTACTTC.

This chain uses TRBV19 with TRBJ2-3, with 8 bases matching TRBD2. V was clipped by 7 bases and J by 2 bases; unmatched bases: 17. The germline gives CDR1 LNHDA, CDR2 SQIVND (reference sequence). The CDR3 runs 18 residues. The CDR3 protein is CASTPYSASGGNTDTQYF. The CDR3, as DNA: TGTGCCAGTACCCCCTATAGCGCCAGCGGGGGAAACACAGATACGCAGTATTTT.

This clone came up once. This rearrangement joins TRBV11-3 to TRBJ2-3; D call uncertain. V was trimmed by 2 bases and J by 4 bases, leaving 7 bases between them. CDR1 and CDR2 (germline): SGHNT, YENEEA. There are 13 residues in the CDR3. The CDR3 region is CASSLSSADTQYF. For the CDR3, the DNA is TGTGCCAGCAGCTTAAGCAGCGCAGATACGCAGTATTTT.

The rearrangement links TRBV4-3 to TRBJ1-1, with D possibly being TRBD1 (6 bases). V was clipped by 0 bases and J by 1 base, with 12 bases between them. Per germline, CDR1 LGHNA and CDR2 YSLEER. The CDR3 covers 16 residues. CDR3 amino acids: CASSQDSAGANTEAFF. The CDR3 DNA reads TGCGCCAGCAGCCAAGATTCGGCAGGGGCGAACACTGAAGCTTTCTTT.

The V and J genes are TRBV18 and TRBJ1-1, with 8 bases aligning to TRBD1. This CDR3 is 16 amino acids long. The V segment lost 3 bases and the J segment 0 bases; nucleotides outside the gene matches: 6. Germline V gene sequence: CDR1 KGHSH, CDR2 LQKENI. CDR3 nucleotide sequence: TGTGCCAGCTCACCTCGGACAGGGAGAATGAACACTGAAGCTTTCTTT. Encoded protein: CASSPRTGRMNTEAFF.